The present TCR beta chain was sequenced within a study of cytomegalovirus exposure and HLA in healthy donors. The wider study: The same platform was used for the 100 to 150 validation repertoires and the approximately 670 first-cohort repertoires, a later analysis reported.

The CDR3 extends over 13 amino acids. Germline CDR1 reads SNHLY; CDR2 reads FYNNEI. V lost 7 bases to trimming and J lost 2 bases, with 9 bases between them. General observations from the study: That first-cohort TCR clusters tended to co-occur in the 95 to 150 validation repertoires was found in a later analysis.

Of note for this clone: Its antigen is as yet unknown.

Generated by immunoSEQ multiplex PCR, the TCRdb table keeps only in-frame clones and is missing some. The sample contains roughly 130,000 clones, 89% of which appear only once. The clonotype was recovered from a young woman in good health and CMV-seropositive. The specimen sequenced was PBMCs. J is TRBJ1-5 and V is TRBV2; D uncertain. In DNA, the CDR3 is TGTGCCAGCATTGGAACAGGCAATCAGCCCCAGCATTTT. Residues: CASIGTGNQPQHF.